The sample holds many counts of the clone carrying this T cell receptor beta chain. The antigen is unknown. Regions amplified from RNA transcripts were the TCR beta CDR3 regions. The HTBI primer set drove a first-round RT-PCR of the TCR CDR3. A single record per CDR3 protein comes from TCRdb applying MiXCR to the multiplex PCR reads. Among around 500,000 distinct CDR3 sequences listed, 11% to 15% were seen once. The study defined stable Graves' hyperthyroidism as no ophthalmopathy progression within 18 months. The data originate from a study of T cells in Graves' hyperthyroidism and ophthalmopathy. Study summary: At initial diagnosis, before any treatment had begun, peripheral blood was obtained. Study observations and caveats: Most clonotypes expanded in thyroid above 0.001 were likewise present in blood. Ophthalmopathy and stable hyperthyroidism were told apart by a 13 V-J model.

V dropped 1 base and J dropped 0; count of bases not matched to a gene: 4. The CDR3 spans 15 residues. The germline CDR1 and CDR2 sequences are DFQATT and SNEGSKA (reference sequence). The source of this sequence is a woman aged 40-49 years with Graves' hyperthyroidism. The rearrangement links TRBV20-1 to TRBJ2-3, with 7 bases fitting TRBD2. The sequencing input was blood. This CDR3 is CSARVLTSSTDTQYF. Here the CDR3 DNA reads TGCAGTGCTAGAGTCCTGACTAGCAGCACAGATACGCAGTATTTT.